This T cell receptor (beta chain) came from a study of CD8 T cell repertoires and HIV-1 epitope variants. Regarding this clone: As yet, its antigen is unknown.

The table came from immunoSEQ multiplex PCR; TCRdb's copy has only in-frame clones and leaves some out. The data contain thousands of clones, under 70% of them seen just once; the ten biggest clones take up less than 50%. This CDR3 region has 15 residues. The germline V gene encodes CDR1 MDHEN and CDR2 SYDVKM. The V and J ends lost 5 bases and 1 base respectively, with 14 bases between them. This TCR was recovered from a male donor with HIV. The genes are TRBV28 and TRBJ1-1; D not resolved. Sequencing was done on a sample of cultured CD8+ T cells derived from PBMCs. CDR3 DNA: TGTGCCAGCAGTATGACTGGGCGTCGGAACACTGAAGCTTTCTTT. Translated, it gives CASSMTGRRNTEAFF.